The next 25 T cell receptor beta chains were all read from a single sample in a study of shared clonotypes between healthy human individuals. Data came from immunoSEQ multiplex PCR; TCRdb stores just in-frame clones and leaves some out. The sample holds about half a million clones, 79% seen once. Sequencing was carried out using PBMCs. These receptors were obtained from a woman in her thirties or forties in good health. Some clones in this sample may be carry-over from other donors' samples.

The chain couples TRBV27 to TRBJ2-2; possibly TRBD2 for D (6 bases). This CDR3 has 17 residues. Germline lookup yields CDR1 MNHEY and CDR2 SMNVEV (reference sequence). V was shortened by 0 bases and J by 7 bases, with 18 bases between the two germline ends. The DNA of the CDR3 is TGTGCCAGCAGTTTATCATACGGCGGGATTAGTGTCGGGGAGCTGTTTTTT. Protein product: CASSLSYGGISVGELFF.

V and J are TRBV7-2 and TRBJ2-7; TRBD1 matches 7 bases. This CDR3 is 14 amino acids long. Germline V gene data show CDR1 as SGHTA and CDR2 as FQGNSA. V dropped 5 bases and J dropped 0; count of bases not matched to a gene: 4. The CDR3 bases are TGTGCCAGCAGCGACCGGGACAGCTCCTACGAGCAGTACTTC. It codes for CASSDRDSSYEQYF.

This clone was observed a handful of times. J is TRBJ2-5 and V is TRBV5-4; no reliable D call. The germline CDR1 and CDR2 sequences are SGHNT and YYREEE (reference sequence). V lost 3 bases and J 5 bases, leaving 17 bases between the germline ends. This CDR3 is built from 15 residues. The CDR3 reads CASSSPTGTAETQYF. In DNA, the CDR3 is TGTGCCAGCAGCTCACCGACTGGAACCGCTGAGACCCAGTACTTC.

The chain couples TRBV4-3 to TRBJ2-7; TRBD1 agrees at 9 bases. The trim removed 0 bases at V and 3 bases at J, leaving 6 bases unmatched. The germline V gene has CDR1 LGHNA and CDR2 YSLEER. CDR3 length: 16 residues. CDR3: CASSQDWTGAFYEQYF. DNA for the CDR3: TGCGCCAGCAGCCAAGATTGGACAGGGGCCTTCTACGAGCAGTACTTC.

The CDR3 DNA is TGTGCCAGCAGCTTAAGGGCGAACACCGGGGAGCTGTTTTTT. Translated, it gives CASSLRANTGELFF. This chain uses TRBV7-8 with TRBJ2-2, with D hard to call. The CDR3 extends over 14 amino acids. Germline V CDR1 and CDR2: SGHVS, FQNEAQ. With 2 bases removed from V and 0 bases from J, the gap between germline ends came to 4 bases.

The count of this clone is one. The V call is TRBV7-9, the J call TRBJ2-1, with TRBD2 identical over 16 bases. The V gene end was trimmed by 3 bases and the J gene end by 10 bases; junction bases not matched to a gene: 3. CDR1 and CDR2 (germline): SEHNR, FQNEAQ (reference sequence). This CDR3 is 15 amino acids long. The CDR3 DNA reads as TGTGCCAGCAGCTTCGGGACTAGCGGGAGGGGAGAGCAGTTCTTC. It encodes CASSFGTSGRGEQFF.

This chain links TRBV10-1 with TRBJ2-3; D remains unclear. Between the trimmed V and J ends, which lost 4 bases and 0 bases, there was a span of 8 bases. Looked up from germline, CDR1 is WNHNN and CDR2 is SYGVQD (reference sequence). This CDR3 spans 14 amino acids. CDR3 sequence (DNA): TGCGCCAGCAGTGCGGCCGGGAGCACAGATACGCAGTATTTT. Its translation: CASSAAGSTDTQYF.

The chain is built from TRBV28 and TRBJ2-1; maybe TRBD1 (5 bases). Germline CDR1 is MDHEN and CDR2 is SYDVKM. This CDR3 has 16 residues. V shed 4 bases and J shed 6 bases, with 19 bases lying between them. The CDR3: CASSSFGAAVGNEQFF. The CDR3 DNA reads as TGTGCCAGCAGTTCCTTTGGGGCGGCCGTGGGCAATGAGCAGTTCTTC.

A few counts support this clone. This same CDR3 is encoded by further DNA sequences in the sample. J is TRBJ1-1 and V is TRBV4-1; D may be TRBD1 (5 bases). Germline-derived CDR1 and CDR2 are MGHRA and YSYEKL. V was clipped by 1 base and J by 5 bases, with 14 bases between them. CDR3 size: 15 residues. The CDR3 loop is CASSQGTLRRTEAFF. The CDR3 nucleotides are TGCGCCAGCAGCCAAGGGACACTGCGAAGAACTGAAGCTTTCTTT.

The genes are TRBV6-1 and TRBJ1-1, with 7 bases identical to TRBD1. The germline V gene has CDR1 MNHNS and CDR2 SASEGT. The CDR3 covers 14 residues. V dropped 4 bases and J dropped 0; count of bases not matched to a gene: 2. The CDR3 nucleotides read TGTGCCAGCAGTGCGACAGGGATGAACACTGAAGCTTTCTTT. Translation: CASSATGMNTEAFF.

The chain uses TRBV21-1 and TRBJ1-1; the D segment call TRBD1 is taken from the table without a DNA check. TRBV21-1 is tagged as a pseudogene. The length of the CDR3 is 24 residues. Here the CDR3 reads CASSKVGEIVGEGLVRILNTEAFF. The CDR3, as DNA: TGTGCCAGCAGCAAAGTAGGGGAAATTGTAGGGGAAGGTTTGGTTAGAATCTTAAACACTGAAGCTTTCTTT.

This chain's CDR3 is CASSPGRDLTF. The CDR3 nucleotides read TGTGCCAGCTCACCAGGGCGGGACCTCACCTTC. The chain combines TRBV18 with TRBJ1-2; possibly TRBD1 for D (5 bases). This CDR3 region has 11 residues. CDR1 is KGHSH and CDR2 is LQKENI in the germline V gene. V shed 2 bases and J shed 13 bases, with 11 bases lying between them.

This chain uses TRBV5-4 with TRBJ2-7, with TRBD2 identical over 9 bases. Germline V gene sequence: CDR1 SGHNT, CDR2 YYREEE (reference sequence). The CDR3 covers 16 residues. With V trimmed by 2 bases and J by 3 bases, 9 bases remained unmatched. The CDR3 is CASSLQIAGASYEQYF. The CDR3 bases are TGTGCCAGCAGCTTACAGATAGCGGGAGCGAGCTACGAGCAGTACTTC.

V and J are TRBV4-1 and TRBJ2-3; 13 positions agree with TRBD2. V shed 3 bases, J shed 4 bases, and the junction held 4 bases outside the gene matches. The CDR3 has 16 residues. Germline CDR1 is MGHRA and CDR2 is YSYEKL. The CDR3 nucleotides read TGCGCCAGCAGCCAGCGGACTAGCGGGAGAGCAGATACGCAGTATTTT. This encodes CASSQRTSGRADTQYF.

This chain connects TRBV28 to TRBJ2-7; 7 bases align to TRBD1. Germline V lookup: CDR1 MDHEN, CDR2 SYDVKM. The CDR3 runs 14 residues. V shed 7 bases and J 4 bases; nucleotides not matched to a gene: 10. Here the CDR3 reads CASTPDRDLYEQYF. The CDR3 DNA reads TGTGCCAGCACCCCCGACAGGGATTTGTACGAGCAGTACTTC.

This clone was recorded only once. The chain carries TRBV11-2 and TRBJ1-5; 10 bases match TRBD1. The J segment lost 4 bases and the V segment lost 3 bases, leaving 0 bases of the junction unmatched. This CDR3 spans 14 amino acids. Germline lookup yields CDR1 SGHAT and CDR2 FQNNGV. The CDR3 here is CASSLDRGNQPQHF. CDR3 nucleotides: TGTGCCAGCAGCTTGGACAGGGGGAATCAGCCCCAGCATTTT.

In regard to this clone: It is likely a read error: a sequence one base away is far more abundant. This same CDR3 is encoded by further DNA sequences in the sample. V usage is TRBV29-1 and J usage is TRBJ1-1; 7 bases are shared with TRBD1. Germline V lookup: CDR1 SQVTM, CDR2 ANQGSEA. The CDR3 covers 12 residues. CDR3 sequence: CSGGQQNTEAFF. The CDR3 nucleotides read TGCAGCGGGGGACAGCAGAACACCGAAGCTTTCTTT.

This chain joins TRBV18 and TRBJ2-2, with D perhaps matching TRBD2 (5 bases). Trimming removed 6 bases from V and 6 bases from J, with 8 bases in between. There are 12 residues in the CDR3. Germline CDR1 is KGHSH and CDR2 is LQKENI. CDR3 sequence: CASSSGAGELFF. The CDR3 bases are TGTGCCAGCTCCAGCGGAGCCGGGGAGCTGTTTTTT.

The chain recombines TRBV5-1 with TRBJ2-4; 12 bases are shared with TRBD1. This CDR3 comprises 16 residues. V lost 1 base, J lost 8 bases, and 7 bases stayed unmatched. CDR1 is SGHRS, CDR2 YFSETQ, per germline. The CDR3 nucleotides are TGCGCCAGCAGCTTGATGGGACAGGGGGCCGTTCACATTCAGTACTTC. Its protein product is CASSLMGQGAVHIQYF.

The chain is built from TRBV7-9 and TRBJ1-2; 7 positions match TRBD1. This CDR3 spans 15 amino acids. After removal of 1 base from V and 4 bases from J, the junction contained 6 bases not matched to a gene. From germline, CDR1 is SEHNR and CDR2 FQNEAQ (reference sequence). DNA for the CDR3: TGTGCCAGCAGCTTAGAGGGGGGACAGATCTATGGCTACACCTTC. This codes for CASSLEGGQIYGYTF. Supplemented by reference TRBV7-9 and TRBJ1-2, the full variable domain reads DTGVSQNPRHKITKRGQNVTFRCDPISEHNRLYWYRQTLGQGPEFLTYFQNEAQLEKSRLLSDRFSAERPKGSFSTLEIQRTEQGDSAMYLCASSLEGGQIYGYTFGSGTRLTVV.

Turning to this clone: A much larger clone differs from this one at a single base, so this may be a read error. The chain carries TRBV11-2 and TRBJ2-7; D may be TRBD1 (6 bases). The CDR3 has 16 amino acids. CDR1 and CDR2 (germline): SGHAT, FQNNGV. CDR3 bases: TGTGCCAGCAGCTTAGCCAGGGGCCCAAGCTCCTACGAGCAATACTTC. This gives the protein CASSLARGPSSYEQYF.

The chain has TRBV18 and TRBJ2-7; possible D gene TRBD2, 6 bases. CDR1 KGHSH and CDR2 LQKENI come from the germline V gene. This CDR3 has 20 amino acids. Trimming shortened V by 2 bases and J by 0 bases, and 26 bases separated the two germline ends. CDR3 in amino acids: CASSPGRGGGKTRSSYEQYF. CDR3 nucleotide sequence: TGTGCCAGCTCACCAGGGCGGGGAGGCGGTAAAACTAGGAGCTCCTACGAGCAGTACTTC.

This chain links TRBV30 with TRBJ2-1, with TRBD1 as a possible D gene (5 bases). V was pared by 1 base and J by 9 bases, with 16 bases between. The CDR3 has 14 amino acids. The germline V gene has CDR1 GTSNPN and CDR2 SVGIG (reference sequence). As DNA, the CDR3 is TGTGCCTGGAGTGCAGGGTACGATGGCTTTGAGCAGTTCTTC. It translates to CAWSAGYDGFEQFF.

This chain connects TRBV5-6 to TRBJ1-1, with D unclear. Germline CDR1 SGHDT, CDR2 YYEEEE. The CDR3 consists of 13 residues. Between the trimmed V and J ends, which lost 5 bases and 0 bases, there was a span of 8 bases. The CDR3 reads CASSLDMNTEAFF. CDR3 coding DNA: TGTGCCAGCAGTCTTGATATGAACACTGAAGCTTTCTTT.

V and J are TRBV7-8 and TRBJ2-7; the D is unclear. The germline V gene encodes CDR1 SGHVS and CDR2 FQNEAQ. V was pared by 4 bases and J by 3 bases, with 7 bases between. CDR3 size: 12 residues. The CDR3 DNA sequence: TGTGCCAGCAGCTATGGGGACTACGAGCAGTACTTC. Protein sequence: CASSYGDYEQYF.